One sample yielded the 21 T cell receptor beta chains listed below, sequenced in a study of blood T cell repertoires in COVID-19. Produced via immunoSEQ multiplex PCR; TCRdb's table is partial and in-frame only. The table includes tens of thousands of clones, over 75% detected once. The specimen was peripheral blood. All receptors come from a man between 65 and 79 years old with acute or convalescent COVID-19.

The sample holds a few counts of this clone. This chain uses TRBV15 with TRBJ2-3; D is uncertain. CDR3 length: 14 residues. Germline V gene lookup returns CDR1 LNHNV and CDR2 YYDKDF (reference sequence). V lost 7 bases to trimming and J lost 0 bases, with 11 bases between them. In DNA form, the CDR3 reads TGTGCCACCAATGGCGGTTCTAGCACAGATACGCAGTATTTT. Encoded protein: CATNGGSSTDTQYF.

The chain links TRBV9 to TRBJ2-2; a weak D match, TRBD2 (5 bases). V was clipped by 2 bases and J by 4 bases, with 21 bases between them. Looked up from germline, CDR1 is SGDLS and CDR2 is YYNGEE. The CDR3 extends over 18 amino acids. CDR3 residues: CASSVRAILTRGTGELFF. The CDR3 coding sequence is TGTGCCAGCAGCGTCCGGGCGATTCTCACTCGGGGCACCGGGGAGCTGTTTTTT.

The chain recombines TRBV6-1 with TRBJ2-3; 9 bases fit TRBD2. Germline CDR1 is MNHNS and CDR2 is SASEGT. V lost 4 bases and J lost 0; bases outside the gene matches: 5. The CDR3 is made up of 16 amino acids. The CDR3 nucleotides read TGTGCCAGCAGTGTTTTAGCGGGAGTGAGCACAGATACGCAGTATTTT. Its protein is CASSVLAGVSTDTQYF.

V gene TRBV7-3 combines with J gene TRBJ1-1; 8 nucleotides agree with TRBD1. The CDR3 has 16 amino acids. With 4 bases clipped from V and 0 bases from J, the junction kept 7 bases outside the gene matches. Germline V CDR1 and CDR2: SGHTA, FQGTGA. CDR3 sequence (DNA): TGTGCCAGCAGCTCAGAAGGACAGGGCATGAACACTGAAGCTTTCTTT. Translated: CASSSEGQGMNTEAFF.

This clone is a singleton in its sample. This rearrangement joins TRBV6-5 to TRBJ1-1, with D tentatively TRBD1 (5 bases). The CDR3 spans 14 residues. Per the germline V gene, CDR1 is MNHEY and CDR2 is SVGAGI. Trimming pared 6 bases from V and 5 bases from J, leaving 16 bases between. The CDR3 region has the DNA TGTGCCAGCAGACCTCCCGGGGGAGGGACTGAAGCTTTCTTT. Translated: CASRPPGGGTEAFF.

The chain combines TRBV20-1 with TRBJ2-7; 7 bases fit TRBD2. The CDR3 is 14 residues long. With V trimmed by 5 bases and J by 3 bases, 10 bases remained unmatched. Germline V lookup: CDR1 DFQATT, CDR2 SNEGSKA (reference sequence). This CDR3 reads CSARGRESLYEQYF. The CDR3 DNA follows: TGCAGTGCTCGTGGGAGGGAGAGTCTCTACGAGCAGTACTTC.

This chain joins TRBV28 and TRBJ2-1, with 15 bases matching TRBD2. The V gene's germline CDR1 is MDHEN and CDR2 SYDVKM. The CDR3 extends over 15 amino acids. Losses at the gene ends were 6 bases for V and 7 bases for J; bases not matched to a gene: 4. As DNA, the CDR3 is TGTGCCAGCAGCCTGGGACTAGCGGGAGGTAATGAGCAGTTCTTC. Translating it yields CASSLGLAGGNEQFF.

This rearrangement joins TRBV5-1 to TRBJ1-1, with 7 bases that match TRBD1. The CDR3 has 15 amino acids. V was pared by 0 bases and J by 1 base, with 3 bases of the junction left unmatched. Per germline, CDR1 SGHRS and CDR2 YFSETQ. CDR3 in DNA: TGCGCCAGCAGCTTGGTGTACAGGGGGAACACTGAAGCTTTCTTT. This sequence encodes CASSLVYRGNTEAFF.

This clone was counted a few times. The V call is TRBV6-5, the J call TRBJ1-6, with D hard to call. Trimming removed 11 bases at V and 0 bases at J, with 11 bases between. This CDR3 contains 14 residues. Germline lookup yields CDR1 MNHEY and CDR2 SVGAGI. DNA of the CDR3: TGTGCCGGAACAGAGAGCTCCTATAATTCACCCCTCCACTTT. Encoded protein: CAGTESSYNSPLHF.

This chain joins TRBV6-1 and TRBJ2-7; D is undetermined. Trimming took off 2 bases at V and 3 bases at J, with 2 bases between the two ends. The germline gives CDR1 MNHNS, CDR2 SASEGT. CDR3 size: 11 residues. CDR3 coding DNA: TGTGCCAGCAGTGAATACTACGAGCAGTACTTC. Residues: CASSEYYEQYF.

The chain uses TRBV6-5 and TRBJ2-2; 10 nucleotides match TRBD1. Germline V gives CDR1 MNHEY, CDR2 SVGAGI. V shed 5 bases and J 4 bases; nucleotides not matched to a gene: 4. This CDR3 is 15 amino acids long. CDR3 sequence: CASSRRTGGTGELFF. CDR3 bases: TGTGCCAGCAGTCGTCGGACAGGGGGCACCGGGGAGCTGTTTTTT.

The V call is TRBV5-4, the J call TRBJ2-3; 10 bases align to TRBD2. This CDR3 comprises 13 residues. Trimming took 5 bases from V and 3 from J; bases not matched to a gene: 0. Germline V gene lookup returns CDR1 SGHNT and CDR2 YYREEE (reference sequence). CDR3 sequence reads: CASRLAGTDTQYF. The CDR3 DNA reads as TGTGCCAGCAGACTAGCGGGAACAGATACGCAGTATTTT.

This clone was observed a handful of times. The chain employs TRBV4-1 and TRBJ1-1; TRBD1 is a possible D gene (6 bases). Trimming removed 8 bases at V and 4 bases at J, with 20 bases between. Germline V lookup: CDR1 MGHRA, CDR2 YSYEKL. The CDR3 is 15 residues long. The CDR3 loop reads CASLGRPGARTEAFF. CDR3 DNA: TGCGCCAGCTTAGGGCGGCCAGGGGCGCGCACTGAAGCTTTCTTT.

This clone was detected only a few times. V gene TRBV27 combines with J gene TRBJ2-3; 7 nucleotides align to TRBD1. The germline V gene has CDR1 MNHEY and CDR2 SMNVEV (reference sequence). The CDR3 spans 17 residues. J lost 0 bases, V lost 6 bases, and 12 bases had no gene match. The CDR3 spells CASSPPPGQTSTDTQYF. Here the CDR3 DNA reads TGTGCCAGCAGCCCTCCTCCGGGACAGACTAGCACAGATACGCAGTATTTT.

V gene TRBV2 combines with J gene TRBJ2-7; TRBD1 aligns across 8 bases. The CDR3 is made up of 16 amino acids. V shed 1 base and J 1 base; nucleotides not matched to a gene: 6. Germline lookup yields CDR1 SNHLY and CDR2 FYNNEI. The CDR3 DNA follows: TGTGCCAGCAGTGAAGGGAACAGGGGGTGGTCCTACGAGCAGTACTTC. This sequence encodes CASSEGNRGWSYEQYF.

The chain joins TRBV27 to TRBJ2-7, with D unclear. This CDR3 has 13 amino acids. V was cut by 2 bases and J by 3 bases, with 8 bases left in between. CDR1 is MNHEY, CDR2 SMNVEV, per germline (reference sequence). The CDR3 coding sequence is TGTGCCAGCAGTTTAGGGCCTTACTACGAGCAGTACTTC. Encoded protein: CASSLGPYYEQYF.

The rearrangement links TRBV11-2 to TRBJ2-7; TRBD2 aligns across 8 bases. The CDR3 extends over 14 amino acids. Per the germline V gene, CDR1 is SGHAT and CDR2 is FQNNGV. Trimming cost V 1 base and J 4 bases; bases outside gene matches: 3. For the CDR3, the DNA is TGTGCCAGCAGCTTAGCGGGAGGGAATTACGAGCAGTACTTC. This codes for CASSLAGGNYEQYF.

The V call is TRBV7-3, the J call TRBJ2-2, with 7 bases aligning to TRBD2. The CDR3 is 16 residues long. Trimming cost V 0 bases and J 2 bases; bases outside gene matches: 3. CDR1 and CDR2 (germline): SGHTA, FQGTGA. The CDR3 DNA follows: TGTGCCAGCAGCTTAACCCGGGACTACAACACCGGGGAGCTGTTTTTT. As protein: CASSLTRDYNTGELFF.

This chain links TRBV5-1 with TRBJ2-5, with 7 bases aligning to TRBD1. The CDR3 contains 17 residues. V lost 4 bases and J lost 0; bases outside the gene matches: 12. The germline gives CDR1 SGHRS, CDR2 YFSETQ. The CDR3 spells CASSQGVGTAYQETQYF. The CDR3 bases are TGCGCCAGCAGCCAAGGAGTCGGGACAGCCTACCAAGAGACCCAGTACTTC. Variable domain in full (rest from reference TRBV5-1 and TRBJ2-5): KAGVTQTPRYLIKTRGQQVTLSCSPISGHRSVSWYQQTPGQGLQFLFEYFSETQRNKGNFPGRFSGRQFSNSRSEMNVSTLELGDSALYLCASSQGVGTAYQETQYFGPGTRLLVL.

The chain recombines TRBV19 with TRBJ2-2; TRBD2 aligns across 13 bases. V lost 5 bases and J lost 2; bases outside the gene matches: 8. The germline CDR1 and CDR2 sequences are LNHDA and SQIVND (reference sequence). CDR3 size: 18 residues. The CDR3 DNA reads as TGTGCCAGTAGTCAGTCCGGGACTAGCGGGGCAAACACCGGGGAGCTGTTTTTT. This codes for CASSQSGTSGANTGELFF.

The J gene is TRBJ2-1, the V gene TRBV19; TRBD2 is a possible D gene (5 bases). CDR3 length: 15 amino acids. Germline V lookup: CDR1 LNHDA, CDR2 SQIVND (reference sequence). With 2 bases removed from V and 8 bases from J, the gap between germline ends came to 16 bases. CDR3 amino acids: CASSISGIKLHEQFF. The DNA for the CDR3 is TGTGCCAGTAGTATATCGGGGATAAAGCTCCATGAGCAGTTCTTC.